This T cell receptor beta chain stems from a study of Graves' ophthalmopathy and Graves' hyperthyroidism. Overall study results and limits: Ophthalmopathy progression was predicted with about 67% sensitivity and approximately 72% specificity.

For repertoire sequencing, the TCR beta CDR3 regions were amplified from RNA transcripts. HTBI primers were employed in first-round RT-PCR, then a second-round multiplex PCR followed. One entry per CDR3 protein results from TCRdb running MiXCR on the multiplex PCR reads. The table records hundreds of thousands of distinct CDR3 sequences, 22% of them present only once. The hyperthyroidism patients had a new diagnosis of under 2 months' duration and were aged 18 to 65. This clonotype showed up many times. The antigen remains undetermined. Material: peripheral blood. The origin of this receptor is a woman between 18 and 29 years old with stable Graves' hyperthyroidism. Some clones in this sample may be carry-over from other donors' samples.

CDR3 loop: CSVEETGNTEAFF. Here the CDR3 DNA reads TGCAGCGTTGAAGAGACAGGGAACACTGAAGCTTTCTTT. The V call is TRBV29-1, the J call TRBJ1-1, with D possibly being TRBD1 (6 bases). The V gene lost 0 bases and the J gene lost 1 base, with 6 bases spanning the gap. The CDR3 has 13 residues. Germline CDR1 and CDR2: SQVTM and ANQGSEA. Full variable domain (remainder filled in from reference TRBV29-1 and TRBJ1-1): SAVISQKPSRDICQRGTSLTIQCQVDSQVTMMFWYRQQPGQSLTLIATANQGSEATYESGFVIDKFPISRPNLTFSTLTVSNMSPEDSSIYLCSVEETGNTEAFFGQGTRLTVV.